These T cell receptor beta chains were read from a single sample in a study of identical twins. TCRdb fed the 5' RACE reads into MiXCR, producing one record per CDR3 protein. Here the sample spans hundreds of thousands of distinct CDR3 sequences, about a fifth being singletons. These data were also filed under a second study, of yellow fever vaccine responses in identical twins.

The specimen sequenced was CD4+ T cells sorted from blood. The receptors derive from a woman aged 18-30 years in good health. The CDR3 runs from the conserved cysteine through the conserved F or W. Each record gives: CDR3 DNA, CDR3 protein, clone size, J gene, D gene, V gene. A D gene is named only where the DNA matches it firmly. For some rows the clone size is stated as once, few or many, or as a class when expanded; others skip it.

cdr3_nt: TGTGCCAGCACTCCTTTCGGACAGGGAGGCAATGAGCAGTTCTTC
cdr3_aa: CASTPFGQGGNEQFF
clone_size: few
j_call: TRBJ2-1
d_call: TRBD1
v_call: TRBV6-1

cdr3_nt: TGTGCCAGCTCACGGACACAGCGGGGCCAAGAGACCCAGTACTTC
cdr3_aa: CASSRTQRGQETQYF
clone_size: few
j_call: TRBJ2-5
d_call: TRBD2
v_call: TRBV18

cdr3_nt: TGTGCCAGCAGTGCTGGGACTAGCAGTAAGAATGAGCAGTTCTTC
cdr3_aa: CASSAGTSSKNEQFF
clone_size: -
j_call: TRBJ2-1
d_call: TRBD2
v_call: TRBV6-1

cdr3_nt: TGTGCCAGTCAAACAGGCTCCTACGAGCAGTACTTC
cdr3_aa: CASQTGSYEQYF
clone_size: -
j_call: TRBJ2-7
d_call: -
v_call: TRBV6-5

cdr3_nt: TGTGCCAGCAGCTGGAGAGGGACCACTGAAGCTTTCTTT
cdr3_aa: CASSWRGTTEAFF
clone_size: -
j_call: TRBJ1-1
d_call: -
v_call: TRBV12-3/TRBV12-4

cdr3_nt: TGCGCCAGCAGCTTGGAACAGGGGGTACGAGGCTACACCTTC
cdr3_aa: CASSLEQGVRGYTF
clone_size: -
j_call: TRBJ1-2
d_call: TRBD1
v_call: TRBV5-1

cdr3_nt: TGTGCCAGCTCACCACCGGATACGGCCCTTACAGATACGCAGTATTTT
cdr3_aa: CASSPPDTALTDTQYF
clone_size: few
j_call: TRBJ2-3
d_call: -
v_call: TRBV18

cdr3_nt: TGTGCCATCAGTGAAGATTCCTACAATGAGCAGTTCTTC
cdr3_aa: CAISEDSYNEQFF
clone_size: many
j_call: TRBJ2-1
d_call: -
v_call: TRBV10-3

cdr3_nt: TGTGCCAGCAGTTACGAGGGGAGGGGCACAGATACGCAGTATTTT
cdr3_aa: CASSYEGRGTDTQYF
clone_size: -
j_call: TRBJ2-3
d_call: TRBD2
v_call: TRBV6-5

cdr3_nt: TGCAGCGCCGAGGGGCAGATGAACACTGAAGCTTTCTTT
cdr3_aa: CSAEGQMNTEAFF
clone_size: -
j_call: TRBJ1-1
d_call: -
v_call: TRBV29-1

cdr3_nt: TGTGCCAGCAGCTTAGCTTTAGGCTTACAAGAGACCCAGTACTTC
cdr3_aa: CASSLALGLQETQYF
clone_size: -
j_call: TRBJ2-5
d_call: -
v_call: TRBV7-2

cdr3_nt: TGTGCCAGCAGCTTAGTGGCTAGCGGGATCTTTGGTGAGCAGTTCTTC
cdr3_aa: CASSLVASGIFGEQFF
clone_size: few
j_call: TRBJ2-1
d_call: TRBD2
v_call: TRBV7-8

cdr3_nt: TGCGCCAGCAGTTGGGGGCTAGCGGCTAACTCCTACGAGCAGTACTTC
cdr3_aa: CASSWGLAANSYEQYF
clone_size: few
j_call: TRBJ2-7
d_call: -
v_call: TRBV5-1

cdr3_nt: TGTGCCAGCAGCAGGCCTACTACGGAGACCCAGTACTTC
cdr3_aa: CASSRPTTETQYF
clone_size: -
j_call: TRBJ2-5
d_call: -
v_call: TRBV7-6

cdr3_nt: TGTGCCAGCATGGAAGGGGATGAAAAACTGTTTTTT
cdr3_aa: CASMEGDEKLFF
clone_size: -
j_call: TRBJ1-4
d_call: -
v_call: TRBV6-1

cdr3_nt: TGTGCCAGCAGTTTAAGGACCACAGATACGCAGTATTTT
cdr3_aa: CASSLRTTDTQYF
clone_size: few
j_call: TRBJ2-3
d_call: -
v_call: TRBV12-3/TRBV12-4

cdr3_nt: TGCGCCAGCAGCCCATCGGGGACAGCGGATACGCAGTATTTT
cdr3_aa: CASSPSGTADTQYF
clone_size: -
j_call: TRBJ2-3
d_call: TRBD1
v_call: TRBV5-1

cdr3_nt: TGTGCCAGCAGTTACAGGTCCCTCACAGATACGCAGTATTTT
cdr3_aa: CASSYRSLTDTQYF
clone_size: -
j_call: TRBJ2-3
d_call: -
v_call: TRBV6-5

cdr3_nt: TGTGCCAGCAGCTTGGGGCCGTCAACTAATGAAAAACTGTTTTTT
cdr3_aa: CASSLGPSTNEKLFF
clone_size: few
j_call: TRBJ1-4
d_call: -
v_call: TRBV7-9

cdr3_nt: TGTGCCAGCCAGGGGGCTGGAAACACCATATATTTT
cdr3_aa: CASQGAGNTIYF
clone_size: few
j_call: TRBJ1-3
d_call: TRBD1
v_call: TRBV28

cdr3_nt: TGTGCCACACAGACGAGCACTGAAGCTTTCTTT
cdr3_aa: CATQTSTEAFF
clone_size: many
j_call: TRBJ1-1
d_call: -
v_call: TRBV10-3

cdr3_nt: TGCGCCAGCAGACGGGACCTAGCTGTTCCTGGGGAGCTGTTTTTT
cdr3_aa: CASRRDLAVPGELFF
clone_size: few
j_call: TRBJ2-2
d_call: -
v_call: TRBV5-1

cdr3_nt: TGCAGTGCTAGCCCGCCAGGGGCGAACACCGGGGAGCTGTTTTTT
cdr3_aa: CSASPPGANTGELFF
clone_size: once
j_call: TRBJ2-2
d_call: -
v_call: TRBV20-1

cdr3_nt: TGTGCCAGCAGGAATTCAAGGGCAGGGTGGGGGGCAGATACGCAGTATTTT
cdr3_aa: CASRNSRAGWGADTQYF
clone_size: few
j_call: TRBJ2-3
d_call: -
v_call: TRBV12-3/TRBV12-4

cdr3_nt: TGTGCCAGTAGTAAGGACAGCGGAAACACCATATATTTT
cdr3_aa: CASSKDSGNTIYF
clone_size: few
j_call: TRBJ1-3
d_call: -
v_call: TRBV19

cdr3_nt: TGTGCCACCAGTGATCCGGCAGCCGGGACTAACTATGGCTACACCTTC
cdr3_aa: CATSDPAAGTNYGYTF
clone_size: medium-sized
j_call: TRBJ1-2
d_call: -
v_call: TRBV24-1

cdr3_nt: TGTGCCAGCAGCCAAGGTCTGGCGAGAAATTCACCCCTCCACTTT
cdr3_aa: CASSQGLARNSPLHF
clone_size: -
j_call: TRBJ1-6
d_call: -
v_call: TRBV4-2

cdr3_nt: TGTGCCAGCAGCCGGACCCCGAATGAGCAGTTCTTC
cdr3_aa: CASSRTPNEQFF
clone_size: -
j_call: TRBJ2-1
d_call: -
v_call: TRBV5-6

cdr3_nt: TGTGCCAGCAGCTTTAGCGGGAGGGCCAATAATGAGCAGTTCTTC
cdr3_aa: CASSFSGRANNEQFF
clone_size: -
j_call: TRBJ2-1
d_call: TRBD2
v_call: TRBV28

cdr3_nt: TGTGCCAGCAGTTTAAGGCAGGGGGCGAATGAGCAGTTCTTC
cdr3_aa: CASSLRQGANEQFF
clone_size: few
j_call: TRBJ2-1
d_call: TRBD1
v_call: TRBV12-3/TRBV12-4

cdr3_nt: TGCAGTGCTAGCGGCCTAGCAGCATCGACGCAGTATTTT
cdr3_aa: CSASGLAASTQYF
clone_size: many
j_call: TRBJ2-3
d_call: -
v_call: TRBV20-1

cdr3_nt: TGTGCCAGCAGCTTAAGGTTAGGCGTGACGTGGAACGAGCAGTACTTC
cdr3_aa: CASSLRLGVTWNEQYF
clone_size: -
j_call: TRBJ2-7
d_call: -
v_call: TRBV7-9

cdr3_nt: TGCAGCGTTGTCCGAACAGGCGGGGAAAAACTGTTTTTT
cdr3_aa: CSVVRTGGEKLFF
clone_size: -
j_call: TRBJ1-4
d_call: -
v_call: TRBV29-1

cdr3_nt: TGTGCCAGCAGCTCCACAGGGAGGGCAGATACGCAGTATTTT
cdr3_aa: CASSSTGRADTQYF
clone_size: few
j_call: TRBJ2-3
d_call: -
v_call: TRBV5-8

cdr3_nt: TGCGCCAGCAGTCGGGACAGCTATTACGAGCAGTACTTC
cdr3_aa: CASSRDSYYEQYF
clone_size: -
j_call: TRBJ2-7
d_call: TRBD1
v_call: TRBV5-1

cdr3_nt: TGTGCCAGCAGTGCGACAGCTAACTATGGCTACACCTTC
cdr3_aa: CASSATANYGYTF
clone_size: few
j_call: TRBJ1-2
d_call: -
v_call: TRBV25-1